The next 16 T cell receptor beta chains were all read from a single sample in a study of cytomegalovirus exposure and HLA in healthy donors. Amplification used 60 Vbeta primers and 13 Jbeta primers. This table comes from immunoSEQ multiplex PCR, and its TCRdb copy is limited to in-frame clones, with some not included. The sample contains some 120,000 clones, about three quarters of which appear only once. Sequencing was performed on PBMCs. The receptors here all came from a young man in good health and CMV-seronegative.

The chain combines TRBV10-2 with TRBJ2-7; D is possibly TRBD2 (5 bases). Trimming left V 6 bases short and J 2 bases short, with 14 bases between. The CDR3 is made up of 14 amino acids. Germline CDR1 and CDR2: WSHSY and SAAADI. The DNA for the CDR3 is TGCGCCAGCAGCTTCGAGGACGGGACCTACGAGCAGTACTTC. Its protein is CASSFEDGTYEQYF.

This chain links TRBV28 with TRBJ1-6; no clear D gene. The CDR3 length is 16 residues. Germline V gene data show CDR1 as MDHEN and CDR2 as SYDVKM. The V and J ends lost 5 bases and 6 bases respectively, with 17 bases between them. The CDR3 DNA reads TGTGCCAGCAGTGATCCCAGGCCAATGGGTAATTCACCCCTCCACTTT. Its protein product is CASSDPRPMGNSPLHF.

CDR3 sequence (DNA): TGTGCCAGCAGTTTATTCCTAGCGGGGAGCTTTGACGAGCAGTACTTC. This gives the protein CASSLFLAGSFDEQYF. V is TRBV28 and J is TRBJ2-7, with 9 bases that match TRBD2. With 1 base clipped from V and 5 bases from J, the junction kept 9 bases outside the gene matches. This CDR3 has 16 residues. Germline lookup yields CDR1 MDHEN and CDR2 SYDVKM.

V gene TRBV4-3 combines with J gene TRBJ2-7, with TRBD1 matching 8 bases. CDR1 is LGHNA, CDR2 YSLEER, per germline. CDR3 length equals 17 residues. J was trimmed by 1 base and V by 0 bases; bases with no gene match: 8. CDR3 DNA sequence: TGCGCCAGCAGCCAAGATCACTACGGGACAGGATCCTACGAGCAGTACTTC. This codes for CASSQDHYGTGSYEQYF.

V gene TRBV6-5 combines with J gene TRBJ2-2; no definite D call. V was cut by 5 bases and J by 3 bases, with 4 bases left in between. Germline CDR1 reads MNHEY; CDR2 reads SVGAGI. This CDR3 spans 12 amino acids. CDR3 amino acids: CASSLYTGELFF. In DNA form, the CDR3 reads TGTGCCAGCAGTCTGTACACCGGGGAGCTGTTTTTT.

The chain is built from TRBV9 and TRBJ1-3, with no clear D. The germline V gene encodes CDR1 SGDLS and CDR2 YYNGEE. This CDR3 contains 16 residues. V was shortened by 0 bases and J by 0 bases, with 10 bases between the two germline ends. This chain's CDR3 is CASSVAAADSGNTIYF. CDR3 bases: TGTGCCAGCAGCGTAGCTGCGGCAGACTCTGGAAACACCATATATTTT.

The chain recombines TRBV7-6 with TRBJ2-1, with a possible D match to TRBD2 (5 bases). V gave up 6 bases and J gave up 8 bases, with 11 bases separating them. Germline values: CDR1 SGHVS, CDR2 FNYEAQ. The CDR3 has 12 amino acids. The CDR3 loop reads CASRGPGYEQFF. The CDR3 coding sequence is TGTGCCAGCAGAGGGCCGGGGTATGAGCAGTTCTTC.

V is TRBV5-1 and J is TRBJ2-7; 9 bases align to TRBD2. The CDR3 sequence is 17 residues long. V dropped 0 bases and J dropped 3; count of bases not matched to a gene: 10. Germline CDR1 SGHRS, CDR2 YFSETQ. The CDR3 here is CASSLGLAGRNYYEQYF. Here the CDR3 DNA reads TGCGCCAGCAGCTTGGGTCTAGCGGGGCGAAATTACTACGAGCAGTACTTC.

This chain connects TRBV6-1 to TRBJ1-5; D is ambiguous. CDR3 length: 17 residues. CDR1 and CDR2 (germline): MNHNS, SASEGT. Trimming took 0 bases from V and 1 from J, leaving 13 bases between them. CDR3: CASSEASWSWSNQPQHF. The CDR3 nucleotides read TGTGCCAGCAGTGAAGCGTCGTGGAGCTGGAGCAATCAGCCCCAGCATTTT.

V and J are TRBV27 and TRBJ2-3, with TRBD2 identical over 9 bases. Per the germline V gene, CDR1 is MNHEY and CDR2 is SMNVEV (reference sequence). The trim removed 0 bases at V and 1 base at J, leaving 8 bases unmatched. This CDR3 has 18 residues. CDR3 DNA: TGTGCCAGCAGTTTATCCCCCGTAGCGGGAGCCCGCACAGATACGCAGTATTTT. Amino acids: CASSLSPVAGARTDTQYF.

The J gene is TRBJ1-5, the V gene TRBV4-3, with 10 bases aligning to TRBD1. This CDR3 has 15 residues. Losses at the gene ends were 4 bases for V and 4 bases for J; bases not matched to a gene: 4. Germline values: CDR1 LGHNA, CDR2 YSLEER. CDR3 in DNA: TGCGCCAGCAGCCTAGACAGGGGGCTAAATCAGCCCCAGCATTTT. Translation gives CASSLDRGLNQPQHF.

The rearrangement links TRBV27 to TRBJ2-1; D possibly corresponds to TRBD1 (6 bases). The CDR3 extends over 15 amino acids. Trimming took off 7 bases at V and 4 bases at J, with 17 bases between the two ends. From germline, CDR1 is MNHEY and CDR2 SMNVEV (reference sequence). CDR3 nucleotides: TGTGCCAGCAAATCAAGGACAGCTCCTTACAATGAGCAGTTCTTC. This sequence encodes CASKSRTAPYNEQFF.

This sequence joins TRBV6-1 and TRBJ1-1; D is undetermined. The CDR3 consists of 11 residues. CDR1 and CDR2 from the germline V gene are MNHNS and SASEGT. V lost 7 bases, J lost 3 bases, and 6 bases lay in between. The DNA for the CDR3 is TGTGCCAGCAATATGTACACTGAAGCTTTCTTT. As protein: CASNMYTEAFF.

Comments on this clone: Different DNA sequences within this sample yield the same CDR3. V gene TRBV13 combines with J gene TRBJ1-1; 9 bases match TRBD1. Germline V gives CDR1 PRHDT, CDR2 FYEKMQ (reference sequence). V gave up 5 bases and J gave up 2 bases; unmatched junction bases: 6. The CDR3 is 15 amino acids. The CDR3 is CASSPTGQGNTEAFF. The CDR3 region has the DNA TGTGCCAGCAGCCCGACGGGACAGGGTAACACTGAAGCTTTCTTT.

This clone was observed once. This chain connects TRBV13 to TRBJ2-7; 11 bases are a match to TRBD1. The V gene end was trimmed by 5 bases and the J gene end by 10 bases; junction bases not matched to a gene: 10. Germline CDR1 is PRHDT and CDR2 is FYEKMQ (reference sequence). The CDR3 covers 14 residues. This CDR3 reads CASSPGTGGLGQYF. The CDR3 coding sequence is TGTGCCAGCAGCCCCGGGACAGGGGGATTGGGACAGTACTTC.

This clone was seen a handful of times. The DNA of the CDR3 is TGTGCCAGCAGCAAAGCAGCGCCCTACGAGCAGTACTTC. This encodes CASSKAAPYEQYF. The V call is TRBV21-1, the J call TRBJ2-7; the D segment call TRBD2 is taken from the table without a DNA check. TRBV21-1 is reported as a pseudogene. CDR3 length: 13 residues.